These T cell receptor beta chains were read from a single sample in a study of T cell clonotyping in hematopoietic cell transplantation. The assay was immunoSEQ multiplex PCR, and TCRdb's table has in-frame clones only and misses some. The sample carries about 4,500 clones, about 85% recorded once. The sequences come from peripheral blood mononuclear cells, collected 180 days after allogeneic stem cell transplant. These receptor sequences come from a male patient aged 55 to 69 who had an allogeneic stem cell transplant from an unrelated donor, so T cells may come from the graft donor. Some clones in this sample may be carry-over from other donors' samples. Both conserved end residues are part of each CDR3. The D gene is left open where the match is weak.

TRBV6-5	TRBJ1-6	NA	CASSVDYNSPLHF
TRBV11-2	TRBJ2-1	NA	CATAVAPYNEQFF
TRBV25-1	TRBJ2-5	NA	CASSEYVGRGETQYF
TRBV29-1	TRBJ1-1	NA	CSVYSGPRTEAFF
TRBV11-1	TRBJ1-6	NA	CASSLHTTSTNSPLHF
TRBV19	TRBJ1-2	NA	CASSIPGYGYTF
TRBV6-5	TRBJ1-2	NA	CASSPRGRSYGYTF
TRBV7-8	TRBJ2-2	TRBD2	CASSPRRVLGGGTGELFF
TRBV5-6	TRBJ2-3	TRBD2	CASRRTSGAVWGTQYF
TRBV5-1	TRBJ2-5	TRBD1	CASRKTGTGGAETQYF
TRBV5-4	TRBJ2-2	TRBD2	CASRLAGGANTGELFF
TRBV7-2	TRBJ2-7	TRBD2	CASSLDVGLASYEQYF
TRBV18	TRBJ1-6	TRBD1	CASSPRLRTGGSRTLYNNSPLHF
TRBV4-3	TRBJ1-1	NA	CASSQEWDSGNTEAFF
TRBV28	TRBJ2-5	NA	CASSYGERYQETQYF
TRBV5-6	TRBJ1-1	NA	CASSKNTEAFF
TRBV4-2	TRBJ1-3	NA	CASSQDRTGLGNTIYF
TRBV28	TRBJ2-7	NA	CASSLPSTAYHF
TRBV4-1	TRBJ1-4	NA	CASSQDAGQNFNEKLFF
TRBV7-3	TRBJ2-7	TRBD2	CASSPGWGLADHNSYEQYF
TRBV5-6	TRBJ2-5	NA	CASSFRETQYF
TRBV10-2	TRBJ1-5	TRBD1	CASRGGTGRSPQHF
TRBV7-6	TRBJ2-3	TRBD2	CASSRTGTSGGDTQYF
TRBV4-2	TRBJ2-2	TRBD2	CASSQEMIGLAGTGELFF
TRBV2	TRBJ1-5	TRBD1	CASSDRQGTQPQHF
TRBV28	TRBJ2-1	TRBD2	CASSPGLAGGLLYNEQFF
TRBV28	TRBJ1-1	NA	CASSLGPEAFF
TRBV7-9	TRBJ2-5	NA	CASSFIRPQETQYF
TRBV7-6	TRBJ1-1	TRBD1	CASSGRQGSTEAFF
TRBV6-5	TRBJ1-4	NA	CASSYGVGGGEKLFF
TRBV28	TRBJ1-1	NA	CASRLGGWTEAFF
TRBV6-1	TRBJ1-1	NA	CASSEAMGGNTEAFF
TRBV10-3	TRBJ1-2	NA	CAISEGEYGYTF
TRBV4-2	TRBJ2-3	TRBD2	CASSHGTSGGVKRTDTQYF
TRBV10-3	TRBJ1-5	NA	CAISESGRSGSNQPQHF